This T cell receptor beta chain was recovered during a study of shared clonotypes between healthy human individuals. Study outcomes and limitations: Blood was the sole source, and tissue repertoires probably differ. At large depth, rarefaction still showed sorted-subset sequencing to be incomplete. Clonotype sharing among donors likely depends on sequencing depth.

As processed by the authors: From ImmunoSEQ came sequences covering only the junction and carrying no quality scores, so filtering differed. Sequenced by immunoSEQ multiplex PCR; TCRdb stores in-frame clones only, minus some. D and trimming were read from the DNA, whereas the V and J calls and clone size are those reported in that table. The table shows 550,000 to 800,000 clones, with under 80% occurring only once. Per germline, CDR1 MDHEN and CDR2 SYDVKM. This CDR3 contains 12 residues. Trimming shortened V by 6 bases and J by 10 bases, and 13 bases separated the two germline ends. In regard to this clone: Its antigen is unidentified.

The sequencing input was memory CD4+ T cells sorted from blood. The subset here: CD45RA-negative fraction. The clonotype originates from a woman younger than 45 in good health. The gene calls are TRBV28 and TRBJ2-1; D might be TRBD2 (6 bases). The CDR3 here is CASRQTSNEQFF. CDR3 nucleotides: TGTGCCAGCAGACAGACTAGTAACGAGCAGTTCTTC.